The rows below give T cell receptor beta chains drawn from one sample of a study of T cell responses to AZD1222 COVID-19 vaccine. Only in-frame clones appear in the TCRdb table, and some are missing; sequencing was by immunoSEQ multiplex PCR. The profile shows 100,000 to 150,000 clones, 88% of them singletons. Sequencing was performed on peripheral blood, taken on day 0 of AZD1222 vaccination. The origin of the receptors is an adult in good health. Each CDR3 is given with its conserved first and last residue. A row's size may be missing; if present it is once, few, many or a size class.

V gene,J gene,clone size,CDR3 protein
TRBV6-4,TRBJ2-3,NA,CASRRDREGDTQYF
TRBV5-1,TRBJ2-7,NA,CASSPQSQGRSYEQYF
TRBV7-9,TRBJ2-3,few,CASSLTSGGHTDTQYF
TRBV6-5,TRBJ1-4,NA,CASRPSGNEKLFF
TRBV5-6,TRBJ1-2,NA,CASSFLGGQGPNGYTF
TRBV11-2,TRBJ2-2,NA,CASSSSSGSSTGELFF
TRBV30,TRBJ2-1,NA,CAWRGLAPNEQFF
TRBV4-3,TRBJ2-1,NA,CASSQQQTNYNEQFF
TRBV7-8,TRBJ1-2,NA,CASSPGGNSNYGYTF
TRBV5-1,TRBJ1-2,NA,CASSQTGGRDYGYTF
TRBV7-9,TRBJ1-5,NA,CASSLEIGVSGPQHF
TRBV28,TRBJ1-1,NA,CASSSTGTDPEAFF
TRBV10-3,TRBJ2-5,NA,CAISDRGTGGEGETQYF
TRBV7-9,TRBJ1-1,NA,CASSPDSLNTEAFF
TRBV27,TRBJ1-5,once,CASSYNYNQPQHF
TRBV3-1/TRBV3-2,TRBJ2-3,NA,CASSHWREFGTDTQYF
TRBV18,TRBJ2-2,once,CASSPGLVSTGELFF
TRBV7-9,TRBJ1-2,NA,CASSLASGGKNHGYTF
TRBV11-3,TRBJ2-3,NA,CASSQGIAASTDTQYF
TRBV30,TRBJ2-1,NA,CAWTRRGEQFF
TRBV9,TRBJ2-2,once,CASSPDFGGTGELFF
TRBV6-5,TRBJ1-1,NA,CASSTYRGGGTEAFF
TRBV18,TRBJ1-1,NA,CASSPPGGSGTEAFF
TRBV6-5,TRBJ2-7,NA,CASSYWDGEQYF
TRBV29-1,TRBJ1-1,NA,CSVAPGQGMNTEAFF
TRBV3-1/TRBV3-2,TRBJ1-6,once,CASSQDQGDSPLHF
TRBV12-3/TRBV12-4,TRBJ1-1,NA,CASRSGANTEAFF
TRBV4-2,TRBJ1-5,NA,CASSLADRAPNQPQHF
TRBV3-1/TRBV3-2,TRBJ1-3,NA,CASSLGGGAGNTIYF
TRBV14,TRBJ2-5,NA,CASSPFLAGQETQYF
TRBV9,TRBJ2-6,NA,CASSLDSGANVLTF
TRBV28,TRBJ1-5,NA,CASSFLGVGNQPQHF
TRBV28,TRBJ1-2,NA,CASSLWQGQVGYTF
TRBV7-2,TRBJ1-6,NA,CASSYQRTGASSYNSPLHF
TRBV18,TRBJ1-6,NA,CASSLSGTINSPLHF
TRBV5-8,TRBJ2-5,NA,CASSSGAFQETQYF
TRBV3-1/TRBV3-2,TRBJ2-1,NA,CASSQLRERIFF
TRBV2,TRBJ1-4,NA,CASRNPLGGFNEKLFF
TRBV6-6,TRBJ2-5,NA,CASRGLNQETQYF
TRBV6-5,TRBJ2-1,NA,CASRDIAYNEQFF
TRBV11-1,TRBJ1-1,NA,CASSFYGVRTEAFF
TRBV5-8,TRBJ1-4,once,CASSRDSEKLFF
TRBV5-1,TRBJ2-7,NA,CASSSGQGPYEQYF
TRBV28,TRBJ1-4,NA,CASSRTAGRVELFF
TRBV19,TRBJ1-2,NA,CASSTTGGYGYTF
TRBV18,TRBJ1-6,NA,CASSPETANSPLHF
TRBV5-4,TRBJ1-4,few,CASSPGREVDEKLFF
TRBV19,TRBJ1-1,NA,CASSIEWSTEAFF
TRBV9,TRBJ2-3,NA,CASSVGPGRDLSTDTQYF
TRBV5-1,TRBJ2-1,NA,CASSQNRDIYNEQFF